This T cell receptor beta chain is drawn from a study of cytomegalovirus exposure and HLA in healthy donors. CDR3 length: 15 residues. CDR1 is MNHEY and CDR2 is SVGAGI in the germline V gene. V was trimmed by 0 bases and J by 5 bases, leaving 11 bases between them. 60 Vbeta and 13 Jbeta primers were used in PCR. The assay was immunoSEQ multiplex PCR, and TCRdb's table has in-frame clones only and misses some. The table has approximately 150,000 clones, over 60% seen once. Sequences were obtained from PBMCs. V gene TRBV6-5 combines with J gene TRBJ1-5, with a possible D match to TRBD1 (5 bases). The sequence was collected from a woman aged 60 to 75 in good health and CMV-seronegative. CDR3 in DNA: TGTGCCAGCAGTTACTCTGCAGGGCGGTATCAGCCCCAGCATTTT. It codes for CASSYSAGRYQPQHF.